This passage covers 22 T cell receptor beta chains from one sample sequenced in a study of cytomegalovirus exposure and HLA in healthy donors. PCR involved 60 Vbeta and 13 Jbeta primers. Profiling relied on immunoSEQ multiplex PCR, and the TCRdb table lists in-frame clones only, not all of them. Here the sample spans roughly 250,000 clones, about four fifths being singletons. Sequencing input: PBMCs. Every receptor here comes from a girl aged 2-10 years in good health and CMV-seronegative.

This chain uses TRBV7-9 with TRBJ1-6; 7 bases match TRBD1. V shed 5 bases, J shed 8 bases, and the junction held 3 bases outside the gene matches. Germline V gives CDR1 SEHNR, CDR2 FQNEAQ (reference sequence). The CDR3 sequence is 13 residues long. CDR3 bases: TGTGCCAGCAGCACAACAGGGGATTCACCCCTCCACTTT. As protein: CASSTTGDSPLHF.

The rearrangement joins TRBV9 to TRBJ2-3; 8 bases fit TRBD2. CDR1 is SGDLS and CDR2 is YYNGEE in the germline V gene. The length of the CDR3 is 21 residues. V dropped 5 bases and J dropped 2; count of bases not matched to a gene: 25. The CDR3 DNA sequence: TGTGCCAGCAGTGAACTAAGCGGGAGTGACCTCCTATACCATTACACAGATACGCAGTATTTT. Amino acids: CASSELSGSDLLYHYTDTQYF.

The CDR3 loop reads CASSQGTAVKNIQYF. The CDR3 bases are TGTGCCAGCAGCCAAGGAACAGCCGTCAAAAACATTCAGTACTTC. V usage is TRBV14 and J usage is TRBJ2-4, with unresolved D. The CDR3 is 15 amino acids. Trimming pared 1 base from V and 3 bases from J, leaving 10 bases between. Germline loops: CDR1 SGHDN, CDR2 FVKESK.

The rearrangement links TRBV2 to TRBJ2-7; 10 nucleotides align to TRBD2. The germline V gene encodes CDR1 SNHLY and CDR2 FYNNEI. V dropped 5 bases and J dropped 0; count of bases not matched to a gene: 4. The CDR3 consists of 15 residues. The CDR3 protein is CASSFSGGYSYEQYF. The CDR3 DNA reads TGTGCCAGCAGTTTTAGCGGGGGGTACTCCTACGAGCAGTACTTC.

The rearrangement joins TRBV5-1 to TRBJ2-3; perhaps TRBD1 as D (6 bases). This CDR3 has 14 residues. Germline lookup yields CDR1 SGHRS and CDR2 YFSETQ. Trimming stripped 4 bases from V and 0 bases from J, with 9 bases between. The CDR3 is CASSQGHSTDTQYF. The CDR3 nucleotides are TGCGCCAGCAGCCAGGGGCATAGCACAGATACGCAGTATTTT.

This chain links TRBV18 with TRBJ1-4, with D possibly matching TRBD1 (6 bases). Trimming removed 3 bases from V and 3 bases from J, with 11 bases in between. CDR1 is KGHSH and CDR2 is LQKENI in the germline V gene. This CDR3 is built from 15 residues. The CDR3 loop is CASSPPGVPNEKLFF. Written as DNA, the CDR3 is TGTGCCAGCTCACCGCCAGGGGTCCCTAATGAAAAACTGTTTTTT.

J is TRBJ1-2 and V is TRBV7-8; 7 bases align to TRBD1. This CDR3 is built from 17 residues. After removal of 2 bases from V and 2 bases from J, the junction contained 11 bases not matched to a gene. The germline gives CDR1 SGHVS, CDR2 FQNEAQ. CDR3 region: CASSLPPVGTVNYGYTF. The CDR3 DNA reads TGTGCCAGCAGCTTACCCCCAGTGGGGACAGTAAACTATGGCTACACCTTC.

The chain combines TRBV13 with TRBJ2-3, with TRBD2 identical over 12 bases. The V and J ends lost 5 bases and 2 bases, in that order; junction bases with no gene match: 17. The CDR3 length is 20 residues. Germline CDR1 is PRHDT and CDR2 is FYEKMQ (reference sequence). Written as DNA, the CDR3 is TGTGCCAGCAGCCCGTTGACTAGCGGGAGAGAAACCTCCACCACAGATACGCAGTATTTT. Its translation is CASSPLTSGRETSTTDTQYF.

The chain uses TRBV11-3 and TRBJ2-5; D is undetermined. Germline loops: CDR1 SGHNT, CDR2 YENEEA. The CDR3 contains 13 residues. V shed 3 bases and J shed 4 bases, with 9 bases lying between them. The CDR3 loop is CASSFGFGETQYF. CDR3 sequence (DNA): TGTGCCAGCAGCTTCGGGTTCGGAGAGACCCAGTACTTC.

The V call is TRBV7-9, the J call TRBJ2-7, with TRBD1 matching 8 bases. This CDR3 is built from 15 residues. With 3 bases clipped from V and 0 bases from J, the junction kept 4 bases outside the gene matches. Germline V lookup: CDR1 SEHNR, CDR2 FQNEAQ (reference sequence). CDR3 sequence reads: CASSFRTGYSYEQYF. The CDR3 bases are TGTGCCAGCAGCTTCAGGACAGGGTACTCCTACGAGCAGTACTTC.

The CDR3 spells CASSGGGGGRKYNEQFF. CDR3 nucleotides: TGTGCCAGCAGTGGGGGGGGCGGGGGGAGGAAGTACAATGAGCAGTTCTTC. The J gene is TRBJ2-1, the V gene TRBV2; the match to TRBD2 covers 8 bases. CDR1 and CDR2 from the germline V gene are SNHLY and FYNNEI. Trimming cost V 4 bases and J 4 bases; bases outside gene matches: 12. The CDR3 spans 17 residues.

The chain carries TRBV19 and TRBJ2-4; a possible D gene is TRBD2 (6 bases). The CDR3 contains 16 residues. Germline lookup yields CDR1 LNHDA and CDR2 SQIVND (reference sequence). The V and J ends lost 6 bases and 0 bases respectively, with 15 bases between them. CDR3 sequence (DNA): TGTGCCAGTAGCCCCATTGGGGGACTAGCCAAAAACATTCAGTACTTC. It translates to CASSPIGGLAKNIQYF.

This chain joins TRBV4-1 and TRBJ2-5, with TRBD2 identical over 10 bases. The better agreement between TRBJ2-7 and the DNA end casts doubt on the J call. CDR3 length equals 17 residues. In germline, CDR1 is MGHRA, CDR2 YSYEKL. The CDR3 loop is CASSQTFGPGLAYEQYF. The CDR3 bases are TGCGCCAGCAGCCAAACTTTTGGCCCGGGACTAGCGTACGAGCAGTACTTC.

J is TRBJ2-7 and V is TRBV7-6; the D gene is possibly TRBD2 (7 bases). Germline V gives CDR1 SGHVS, CDR2 FNYEAQ. CDR3 length equals 16 residues. V was trimmed by 4 bases and J by 2 bases, leaving 18 bases between them. In DNA form, the CDR3 reads TGTGCCAGCAGCTCCGAACAAAGGGGGGGTACCTACGAGCAGTACTTC. This sequence encodes CASSSEQRGGTYEQYF.

V and J are TRBV5-1 and TRBJ2-5, with a weak D call TRBD1 (6 bases). From germline, CDR1 is SGHRS and CDR2 YFSETQ. Trimming shortened V by 2 bases and J by 4 bases, and 21 bases separated the two germline ends. The CDR3 has 17 residues. The CDR3 loop is CASSFLPPAGVRETQYF. The CDR3 DNA reads as TGCGCCAGCAGCTTCCTCCCCCCGGCAGGGGTTCGAGAGACCCAGTACTTC.

The chain combines TRBV6-5 with TRBJ2-4; 7 bases agree with TRBD1. The CDR3 has 15 amino acids. V lost 2 bases to trimming and J lost 9 bases; unmatched junction nucleotides: 10. CDR1 MNHEY and CDR2 SVGAGI come from the germline V gene. The CDR3 bases are TGTGCCAGCAGTTACGACGGACAGGAAGGGGGCATTCAGTACTTC. Amino acids: CASSYDGQEGGIQYF.

In this sample, this clone turned up a few times. The J gene is TRBJ1-1, the V gene TRBV27, with 11 bases lining up with TRBD1. V shed 6 bases and J 7 bases; nucleotides not matched to a gene: 16. The CDR3 extends over 17 amino acids. Germline V lookup: CDR1 MNHEY, CDR2 SMNVEV (reference sequence). CDR3 loop: CASRSYQDRGLGDEAFF. The CDR3 bases are TGTGCCAGCAGATCATATCAGGACAGGGGGCTCGGGGATGAAGCTTTCTTT.

The V and J genes are TRBV30 and TRBJ1-1; D might be TRBD1 (5 bases). The germline V gene has CDR1 GTSNPN and CDR2 SVGIG (reference sequence). This CDR3 is built from 13 residues. The V end lost 3 bases, the J end lost 3 bases, and 11 bases lay between the germline ends. The CDR3 nucleotides read TGTGCCTGGAGGGATAGGGGCGACACTGAAGCTTTCTTT. Encoded protein: CAWRDRGDTEAFF. Complete variable domain (other parts from reference TRBV30 and TRBJ1-1): SQTIHQWPATLVQPVGSPLSLECTVEGTSNPNLYWYRQAAGRGLQLLFYSVGIGQISSEVPQNLSASRPQDRQFILSSKKLLLSDSGFYLCAWRDRGDTEAFFGQGTRLTVV.

Written as DNA, the CDR3 is TGCGCCAGCAGCCCCCAGGGGGTCGAACTGTTTTTT. It encodes CASSPQGVELFF. The rearrangement uses TRBV4-1 and TRBJ1-4; 7 positions match TRBD1. The CDR3 has 12 residues. Trimming removed 4 bases from V and 12 bases from J; junction bases left unmatched: 5. Per germline, CDR1 MGHRA and CDR2 YSYEKL.

The genes are TRBV5-3 and TRBJ2-7, with D possibly matching TRBD1 (5 bases). TRBV5-3 is an open reading frame whose function is uncertain. Deletions cut 4 bases from V and 0 bases from J, with 11 bases between. CDR3 length equals 14 residues. CDR3 bases: TGTGCCAGAAGCGAATACGACAGCTCCTACGAGCAGTACTTC. Protein product: CARSEYDSSYEQYF.

The V and J genes are TRBV27 and TRBJ2-1; 7 bases match TRBD2. Germline V lookup: CDR1 MNHEY, CDR2 SMNVEV (reference sequence). The CDR3 is made up of 15 amino acids. The V gene end was trimmed by 2 bases and the J gene end by 4 bases; junction bases not matched to a gene: 5. CDR3: CASSLAGREYNEQFF. In DNA, the CDR3 is TGTGCCAGCAGTTTAGCTGGGCGGGAGTACAATGAGCAGTTCTTC.

The rearrangement links TRBV6-1 to TRBJ2-4; maybe TRBD1 (6 bases). Deletions cut 1 base from V and 2 bases from J, with 12 bases between. The CDR3 extends over 16 amino acids. Germline-derived CDR1 and CDR2 are MNHNS and SASEGT. CDR3 nucleotides: TGTGCCAGCAGTGAAGACAGGGTCGGATCCAAAAACATTCAGTACTTC. It yields the protein CASSEDRVGSKNIQYF.